This T cell receptor beta chain was sequenced during a study of spatial heterogeneity in lung cancer. In the study overall: Where present, follow-up PBMC were sequenced a median of roughly two years after resection. Beta-chain sequences consistently outnumbered alpha-chain sequences in detection.

From germline, CDR1 is SNHLY and CDR2 FYNNEI. The CDR3 extends over 13 amino acids. Trimming removed 4 bases at V and 0 bases at J, with 4 bases between. Findings and caveats of the study: Expanded tumor TCRs that were ubiquitous appeared in blood more at resection than follow-up.

MiXCR was run by TCRdb on the 5' RACE reads, yielding one entry per CDR3 protein. There are fewer than 25,000 distinct CDR3 sequences in the sample; around 10% occur only once, and about a fifth lies in the top ten. This clonotype was counted many times. Its antigen is undetermined. Time point in this sample: blood at routine non-recurrence follow-up after resection. The chain joins TRBV2 to TRBJ1-5; no clear D. This receptor was identified in a male donor with early-stage non-small cell lung cancer. The sample was PBMCs, taken at follow-up. CDR3 sequence reads: CASSVNSNQPQHF. CDR3 coding DNA: TGTGCCAGCAGTGTAAATAGCAATCAGCCCCAGCATTTT. Using reference TRBV2 and TRBJ1-5 for the parts outside the CDR3, the full variable domain is EPEVTQTPSHQVTQMGQEVILRCVPISNHLYFYWYRQILGQKVEFLVSFYNNEISEKSEIFDDQFSVERPDGSNFTLKIRSTKLEDSAMYFCASSVNSNQPQHFGDGTRLSIL.